This is a list of T cell receptor beta chains from one sample in a study of blood T cells in healthy people across ages. TCRdb passed the 5' RACE reads through MiXCR, listing each CDR3 protein once. This sample has some 900,000 distinct CDR3 sequences, with 48% found just once. Sequenced input: blood. The receptors come from a man aged 25-45 years in good health. The CDR3 runs from the conserved cysteine through the conserved F or W. D genes are given only for firm matches. Expanded clones are given a class, and other clones once, few, many or no size at all.

CDR3nt: TGTGCCAGCAGCTTTCGGACTAGCGGGACCATGGGAAAGCAGTATTTT
CDR3aa: CASSFRTSGTMGKQYF
j_gene: TRBJ2-3
abundance: -
v_gene: TRBV7-2
d_gene: TRBD2

CDR3nt: TGTGCCAGCAGTTTATCCCCCAGCGAGCAGTACTTC
CDR3aa: CASSLSPSEQYF
j_gene: TRBJ2-7
abundance: -
v_gene: TRBV28
d_gene: -

CDR3nt: TGTGCCAGCAGCCGAACGAGAGGGGGCACAGATGTGGAATATTTT
CDR3aa: CASSRTRGGTDVEYF
j_gene: TRBJ2-3
abundance: -
v_gene: TRBV12-3/TRBV12-4
d_gene: TRBD1

CDR3nt: TGCGCCAGCAGCATCATGGGACTTGACAATGAGCAGTTCTTC
CDR3aa: CASSIMGLDNEQFF
j_gene: TRBJ2-1
abundance: few
v_gene: TRBV4-1
d_gene: -

CDR3nt: TGTGCCAGCAGTGAAGCGTTAGAAGCCGAGGGCAATCAGCCCCAGCATTTT
CDR3aa: CASSEALEAEGNQPQHF
j_gene: TRBJ1-5
abundance: -
v_gene: TRBV2
d_gene: -

CDR3nt: TGCAGCGCATCTGGGGCCGGGGCAATAGAAAAACTGTTTTTT
CDR3aa: CSASGAGAIEKLFF
j_gene: TRBJ1-4
abundance: -
v_gene: TRBV29-1
d_gene: -

CDR3nt: TGCGCCAGCAGCCAAGATACAGGGGACTTCCACGAGCAGTACTTC
CDR3aa: CASSQDTGDFHEQYF
j_gene: TRBJ2-7
abundance: -
v_gene: TRBV4-3
d_gene: -

CDR3nt: TGTGCCAGCCGGGACAGGGGGCGAAAGGTTGGTTTGGGCAATCAGCCCCAGCATTTT
CDR3aa: CASRDRGRKVGLGNQPQHF
j_gene: TRBJ1-5
abundance: -
v_gene: TRBV28
d_gene: TRBD1

CDR3nt: TGTGCTACCAGCGAGCGGGGGGGCCTCGCCTACAATGAGCAGTTCTTC
CDR3aa: CATSERGGLAYNEQFF
j_gene: TRBJ2-1
abundance: -
v_gene: TRBV24-1
d_gene: TRBD2

CDR3nt: TGTGCCAGCAGCCAAGATCCCGACGGAACTGAAGCTTTCTTT
CDR3aa: CASSQDPDGTEAFF
j_gene: TRBJ1-1
abundance: few
v_gene: TRBV4-2
d_gene: -

CDR3nt: TGTGCCAGCAGTTTTGAGCCAGGGGGAAGGCTGTCGTTCTTC
CDR3aa: CASSFEPGGRLSFF
j_gene: TRBJ2-1
abundance: once
v_gene: TRBV28
d_gene: TRBD1

CDR3nt: TGTGCCAGCAGTGTCTACGCGGACCAACCTTCTAGCACAGATACGCAGTATTTT
CDR3aa: CASSVYADQPSSTDTQYF
j_gene: TRBJ2-3
abundance: -
v_gene: TRBV2
d_gene: -

CDR3nt: TGTGCCAGCAGCCCCACAAGGTCCAACACCGGGGAGCTGTTTTTT
CDR3aa: CASSPTRSNTGELFF
j_gene: TRBJ2-2
abundance: -
v_gene: TRBV27
d_gene: -

CDR3nt: TGCGCCAGCAGCCCAGCTACCGGGGCCCCAGAAGAGCAGTACTTC
CDR3aa: CASSPATGAPEEQYF
j_gene: TRBJ2-5
abundance: -
v_gene: TRBV4-1
d_gene: -

CDR3nt: TGTGCCAGCAGTTACTTCCGGGACAGCTCCTACGAGCAGTACTTC
CDR3aa: CASSYFRDSSYEQYF
j_gene: TRBJ2-7
abundance: few
v_gene: TRBV6-6
d_gene: TRBD1

CDR3nt: TGTGCCAGCAGCCAAGAGTTATGGGATACGCAGTATTTT
CDR3aa: CASSQELWDTQYF
j_gene: TRBJ2-3
abundance: few
v_gene: TRBV4-2
d_gene: -

CDR3nt: TGTGCCAGCAGTGAGACAACCGCGACCGTGACAGATACGCAGTATTTT
CDR3aa: CASSETTATVTDTQYF
j_gene: TRBJ2-3
abundance: few
v_gene: TRBV25-1
d_gene: -

CDR3nt: TGTGCCAGCAGTTTAATAGGCGGGGGGCTCCGCTACGAGCAGTACTTC
CDR3aa: CASSLIGGGLRYEQYF
j_gene: TRBJ2-7
abundance: few
v_gene: TRBV28
d_gene: TRBD2

CDR3nt: TGCGCCAGCAGCTTGGCGCCTGAACTTAGCAGTGAGCAGTTCTTC
CDR3aa: CASSLAPELSSEQFF
j_gene: TRBJ2-1
abundance: few
v_gene: TRBV5-1
d_gene: -

CDR3nt: TGTGCCAGCAGCAGGACAGGGAGGGAAAAACTGTTTTTT
CDR3aa: CASSRTGREKLFF
j_gene: TRBJ1-4
abundance: -
v_gene: TRBV7-2
d_gene: TRBD1

CDR3nt: TGCGCCAGCAGCTTGGTTACGGGGGCTGATGAGACCCAGTACTTC
CDR3aa: CASSLVTGADETQYF
j_gene: TRBJ2-5
abundance: -
v_gene: TRBV5-1
d_gene: -

CDR3nt: TGTGCCAGCAGCCAGCAGGGACAGGGGACAGATACGCAGTATTTT
CDR3aa: CASSQQGQGTDTQYF
j_gene: TRBJ2-3
abundance: -
v_gene: TRBV3-1
d_gene: TRBD1

CDR3nt: TGTGCTAGTGGTCTCGGGACAGCGAACACTGAAGTTTTCTTT
CDR3aa: CASGLGTANTEVFF
j_gene: TRBJ1-1
abundance: -
v_gene: TRBV12-5
d_gene: TRBD1

CDR3nt: TGCAGTGCGGCCCTTAGGCGGGGGCGCACAGATACGCAGTATTTT
CDR3aa: CSAALRRGRTDTQYF
j_gene: TRBJ2-3
abundance: few
v_gene: TRBV20-1
d_gene: -

CDR3nt: TGTGCCAGCTCACCACGCGGACAGGGGAACACTGAAGCTTTCTTT
CDR3aa: CASSPRGQGNTEAFF
j_gene: TRBJ1-1
abundance: -
v_gene: TRBV18
d_gene: TRBD1

CDR3nt: TGCGCCAGCAGCCAATCGATGAGGACTAGCGGGGTCGGTTCCTACGAGCAGTACTTC
CDR3aa: CASSQSMRTSGVGSYEQYF
j_gene: TRBJ2-7
abundance: -
v_gene: TRBV4-1
d_gene: TRBD2

CDR3nt: TGTGCCAGCACCCGGGACGGTTACTCCTACGAGCAGTACTTC
CDR3aa: CASTRDGYSYEQYF
j_gene: TRBJ2-7
abundance: -
v_gene: TRBV7-2
d_gene: -

CDR3nt: TGTGCCAGCAGTTTCCAGACTCTGACGACTAGCGGGGGAGGGACCGGTACGCAGTATTTT
CDR3aa: CASSFQTLTTSGGGTGTQYF
j_gene: TRBJ2-3
abundance: -
v_gene: TRBV12-3/TRBV12-4
d_gene: TRBD2

CDR3nt: TGTGCCAGCAGTGAACTAGCGAGGTCCGATGAGCAGTTCTTC
CDR3aa: CASSELARSDEQFF
j_gene: TRBJ2-1
abundance: -
v_gene: TRBV2
d_gene: -